This is a list of T cell receptor beta chains from one sample in a study of identical twins. From the 5' RACE reads, TCRdb called clonotypes with MiXCR, one entry per CDR3 protein. The sample contains about 100,000 distinct CDR3 sequences, 4.5% to 6.5% of which appear only once. The material sequenced was memory T cells sorted from blood. Receptor source: a woman in her forties or fifties in good health. Each CDR3 is given with its conserved first and last residue. A D gene is named only where the DNA matches it firmly. Clone size is not always given. Where it is, it says once, few, many or a class for expanded clones.

len,d_gene,v_gene,j_gene,abundance,CDR3nt,CDR3aa
17,NA,TRBV7-9,TRBJ1-6,many,TGTGCCAGCAGCTCGACAGGACAGAGCTCCTATAATTCACCCCTCCACTTT,CASSSTGQSSYNSPLHF
14,NA,TRBV12-3/TRBV12-4,TRBJ1-5,NA,TGTGCCAGCAGTCATACAGGGTCCAATCAGCCCCAGCATTTT,CASSHTGSNQPQHF
14,NA,TRBV2,TRBJ1-5,many,TGTGCCAGCACTGAGACGGGGGGAGTGCAGCCCCAGCATTTT,CASTETGGVQPQHF
14,TRBD1,TRBV7-7,TRBJ2-2,many,TGTGCCAGCAGAGAAACAGGGGGCAGCGGGGAGCTGTTTTTT,CASRETGGSGELFF
16,NA,TRBV10-1,TRBJ2-7,few,TGCGCCAGCAAGACTTTTTGGCTAGCTGGCCCCTACGAGCAGTACTTC,CASKTFWLAGPYEQYF
16,NA,TRBV12-3/TRBV12-4,TRBJ2-5,NA,TGTGCCAGCAGTCCAGTCCGGAGTTCCTTAAGAGAGACCCAGTACTTC,CASSPVRSSLRETQYF
12,TRBD1,TRBV4-2,TRBJ1-2,many,TGTGCCAGCCGACAGGGGGCGAGGGGCTACACCTTC,CASRQGARGYTF
13,NA,TRBV7-3,TRBJ2-1,many,TGTGCCAGCAGCCAGGCAGGAAACAATGAGCAGTTCTTC,CASSQAGNNEQFF
13,NA,TRBV7-6,TRBJ2-1,few,TGTGCCAGCAGCCCCGGGACGGGGACTGGGCAGTTCTTC,CASSPGTGTGQFF
17,NA,TRBV12-3/TRBV12-4,TRBJ2-2,many,TGTGCCAGCAGTCCCAGGGGGGGCGGGAGCTTGACCGGGGAGCTGTTTTTT,CASSPRGGGSLTGELFF
16,TRBD1,TRBV20-1,TRBJ2-5,many,TGCAGTGCCAGGGGCACCGGGACAGGGGGCGGAGAGACCCAGTACTTC,CSARGTGTGGGETQYF
14,NA,TRBV27,TRBJ2-4,NA,TGTGCCAGCAGTTCAACAGGGGCCAAAAACATTCAGTACTTC,CASSSTGAKNIQYF
13,TRBD1,TRBV6-6,TRBJ1-1,many,TGTGCCCACGCGACCTCAGGGGGCGGTGAAGCTTTCTTT,CAHATSGGGEAFF
14,TRBD2,TRBV5-1,TRBJ2-7,many,TGCGCCAGCAGTTCGACTAGCGGCTCCTACGAGCAGTACTTC,CASSSTSGSYEQYF
12,NA,TRBV3-1,TRBJ2-7,many,TGTGCCAGCAGCCAATGGGGGGTCGAGCAGTACTTC,CASSQWGVEQYF
16,TRBD2,TRBV12-3/TRBV12-4,TRBJ2-1,few,TGTGCCAGCAGTTCAGTGACTAGCGGGCTTTACAATGAGCAGTTCTTC,CASSSVTSGLYNEQFF
11,NA,TRBV30,TRBJ1-3,once,TGTGCCTGGACAGTGGGAAACACCATATATTTT,CAWTVGNTIYF
12,NA,TRBV19,TRBJ1-1,few,TGTGCCACCCGGGAGGGGAACACTGAAGCTTTCTTT,CATREGNTEAFF
18,NA,TRBV7-9,TRBJ2-3,many,TGTGCCAGCAGCTCAGGAAAGGGACGGATTTCGAGCACAGATACGCAGTATTTT,CASSSGKGRISSTDTQYF
14,TRBD1,TRBV2,TRBJ1-1,once,TGTGCCAGCAGTCACAACAGGGGGAAGGCTGAAGCTTTCTTT,CASSHNRGKAEAFF
15,NA,TRBV12-3/TRBV12-4,TRBJ2-2,many,TGTGCCAGCAGTCTCAGGGCAGGGGTCACCGGGGAGCTGTTTTTT,CASSLRAGVTGELFF
16,NA,TRBV24-1,TRBJ2-3,NA,TGTGCCACCAGTGAACGCTCCAGGGGAGGCACAGATACGCAGTATTTT,CATSERSRGGTDTQYF
15,NA,TRBV19,TRBJ1-6,NA,TGTGCCAGTAGTAGAGTGCGCTCCTATAATTCACCCCTCCACTTT,CASSRVRSYNSPLHF
12,NA,TRBV3-1,TRBJ2-1,many,TGTGCCAGCAGCCAAGTGGCCCATGAGCAGTTCTTC,CASSQVAHEQFF
17,NA,TRBV6-1,TRBJ1-5,many,TGTGCCAGCAGCTTCGCCTCCGGGGGGGCAAGCAATCAGCCCCAGCATTTT,CASSFASGGASNQPQHF
14,NA,TRBV7-3,TRBJ2-7,many,TGTGCCAGCAGCCCCGGCAGGGCCTCCTACGAGCAGTACTTC,CASSPGRASYEQYF
12,NA,TRBV11-3,TRBJ2-3,few,TGTGCCAGCAGCTTTACGACAGATACGCAGTATTTT,CASSFTTDTQYF
14,TRBD2,TRBV20-1,TRBJ2-3,many,TGCAGTGCTAGGGCGGGACTAGCCACAGATACGCAGTATTTT,CSARAGLATDTQYF
14,NA,TRBV5-1,TRBJ1-1,many,TGCGCCAGCAGCTTGGAATTAGGGGACACTGAAGCTTTCTTT,CASSLELGDTEAFF
16,TRBD1,TRBV14,TRBJ2-1,many,TGTGCCAGCAGCCAAGAACGCTGGGGACAGGGGACTGAGCAGTTCTTC,CASSQERWGQGTEQFF
13,NA,TRBV15,TRBJ1-6,many,TGTGCCACCAGCAGAGATCCACAGTCACCCCTCCACTTT,CATSRDPQSPLHF
14,NA,TRBV19,TRBJ2-1,many,TGTGCCAGCCGAGGGGACCTTAACTACAATGAGCAGTTCTTC,CASRGDLNYNEQFF
15,TRBD2,TRBV7-2,TRBJ2-1,many,TGTGCCAGCAGCTTCGGGAGGTCGAACTACAATGAGCAGTTCTTC,CASSFGRSNYNEQFF
11,NA,TRBV29-1,TRBJ2-5,NA,TGCAGCGTTGAAGGGGGGGCAGGGGGACACTTC,CSVEGGAGGHF
22,TRBD2,TRBV29-1,TRBJ2-1,many,TGCAGCGTTGAAGGGGCCTCATCGGGACTAGCGGGAGTAAGTGTATCCTACAATGAGCAGTTCTTC,CSVEGASSGLAGVSVSYNEQFF
14,NA,TRBV10-3,TRBJ1-1,many,TGTGCCATCAGTGAGTCGGTGGATTTGACTGAAGCTTTCTTT,CAISESVDLTEAFF
18,TRBD2,TRBV3-1,TRBJ2-5,few,TGTGCCAGCCGAACCACTAGCGGGAGATCGGGGATTTGGGAGACCCAGTACTTC,CASRTTSGRSGIWETQYF
13,NA,TRBV2,TRBJ1-2,many,TGTGCCAGCAGTATGATAGGGAACCATGGCTACACCTTC,CASSMIGNHGYTF
14,TRBD2,TRBV6-2/TRBV6-3,TRBJ2-7,few,TGTGCCAGCAGTTACGGGACTAGCGCCTACGAGCAGTACTTC,CASSYGTSAYEQYF
14,TRBD1,TRBV14,TRBJ2-3,many,TGTGCCAGCAGCCAGAGGGGGCGAGCAGATACGCAGTATTTT,CASSQRGRADTQYF
11,NA,TRBV7-9,TRBJ1-1,many,TGTGCCAGCAGCTTAGCACACGAAGCTTTCTTT,CASSLAHEAFF
13,NA,TRBV12-3/TRBV12-4,TRBJ2-7,NA,TGTGCCAGCAGTTTAGGCGGGTTTCGCGAGCAGTACTTC,CASSLGGFREQYF
17,TRBD2,TRBV9,TRBJ2-3,many,TGTGCCAGCAGCGCGACCCCGGGACTAGCGGGCGGAGATACGCAGTATTTT,CASSATPGLAGGDTQYF
14,NA,TRBV18,TRBJ2-3,many,TGTGCCAGCTCACCTGGGGAAGCGCTATATACGCAGTATTTT,CASSPGEALYTQYF
13,NA,TRBV12-5,TRBJ2-5,many,TGTGCTAGTGGTCCAGCCGAGGTAGAGACCCAGTACTTC,CASGPAEVETQYF
16,TRBD1,TRBV28,TRBJ2-3,NA,TGTGCCAGCTTCGGACAGGGGGGAGGTAATCCAGATACGCAGTATTTT,CASFGQGGGNPDTQYF
14,TRBD1,TRBV4-1,TRBJ2-3,many,TGCGCCAGCGGGGTCGGGACAGGGACCGATACGCAGTATTTT,CASGVGTGTDTQYF
16,TRBD2,TRBV20-1,TRBJ2-1,many,TGCAGTGCCCCGGGACTAGCGGGAGGTTCCGTCCATGAGCAGTTCTTC,CSAPGLAGGSVHEQFF
16,TRBD2,TRBV6-5,TRBJ2-2,many,TGTGCCAGCAGTTACCTCCAGCGGGAGAATACCGGGGAGCTGTTTTTT,CASSYLQRENTGELFF
14,TRBD1,TRBV12-3/TRBV12-4,TRBJ1-6,many,TGTGCCAGCAGCTTACAGGGGGCTGGTTCACCCCTCCACTTT,CASSLQGAGSPLHF
15,TRBD2,TRBV7-8,TRBJ2-1,NA,TGTGCCAGCAGCTTAGCTAGCGGGAGATCCGATGAGCAGTTCTTC,CASSLASGRSDEQFF
13,NA,TRBV28,TRBJ2-7,many,TGTGCCAGCCGGGAGGGACAGGGATACGAGCAGTACTTC,CASREGQGYEQYF
15,NA,TRBV12-3/TRBV12-4,TRBJ2-5,many,TGTGCCAGCAGTTTGCGCGGGAGAAGGGGGGAGACCCAGTACTTC,CASSLRGRRGETQYF
14,TRBD1,TRBV11-1,TRBJ2-4,many,TGTGCCAGCAGCTTTGGACAGGCGAGGGACATTCAGTACTTC,CASSFGQARDIQYF